The 9 T cell receptor beta chains below come from one sample, sequenced in a study of sequential checkpoint blockade in melanoma. The treatment denotes: randomized to nivolumab then ipilimumab (arm A) or the reverse (arm B). TCRdb's table, derived via immunoSEQ multiplex PCR, lists solely in-frame clones and lacks some. The sample holds 2,500 to 3,500 clones, approximately 54% seen once. Sequenced material: CD8+ T cells sorted from blood (inferred from file names), taken from a patient given nivolumab and ipilimumab in sequence. The receptors originated from a human donor with melanoma.

This chain uses TRBV5-6 with TRBJ1-3; D is ambiguous. The CDR3 length is 14 residues. Trimming stripped 1 base from V and 2 bases from J, with 7 bases between. Germline loops: CDR1 SGHDT, CDR2 YYEEEE. The CDR3 sequence: CASSLRATGNTIYF. The CDR3 bases are TGTGCCAGCAGCTTGAGAGCTACTGGAAACACCATATATTTT.

V gene TRBV21-1 combines with J gene TRBJ1-5; the table's TRBD1 call for D was not verified on the DNA. TRBV21-1 is an annotated pseudogene. The CDR3 has 16 amino acids. In DNA, the CDR3 is TGTGCCAGCAGCGCGCGGGACAGATCGCGCAATCAGCCCCAGCATTTT. Translating it yields CASSARDRSRNQPQHF.

J is TRBJ2-1 and V is TRBV7-3; 10 bases align to TRBD2. The germline V gene has CDR1 SGHTA and CDR2 FQGTGA. This CDR3 spans 16 amino acids. Germline trimming cut 5 bases from V and 1 base from J; bases unmatched to any gene: 5. DNA of the CDR3: TGTGCCAGCAGCCCGAGCGGGAGGGCTTCCTACAATGAGCAGTTCTTC. Translated, it gives CASSPSGRASYNEQFF.

This clone was recorded only once. The V gene is TRBV7-9, the J gene TRBJ1-2, with D unresolved. The CDR3 extends over 13 amino acids. Germline V gene sequence: CDR1 SEHNR, CDR2 FQNEAQ (reference sequence). The V end lost 1 base, the J end lost 8 bases, and 11 bases lay between the germline ends. This CDR3 reads CASSLDPAKGYTF. CDR3 coding DNA: TGTGCCAGCAGCTTAGACCCCGCTAAAGGCTACACCTTC.

Worth noting for this clone: The junction shows a germline mismatch at one end, possibly a read error. Other DNA sequences in this sample translate to the same CDR3. This chain uses TRBV5-6 with TRBJ1-1; D ambiguous. From germline, CDR1 is SGHDT and CDR2 YYEEEE. The CDR3 contains 17 residues. The CDR3 region has the DNA TGCGCCAGCAGCTTGGCGGAGGTCCAGGATCTGAACACTGAAGCTTTCTTT. This gives the protein CASSLAEVQDLNTEAFF. Supplemented by reference TRBV5-6 and TRBJ1-1, the full variable domain reads DAGVTQSPTHLIKTRGQQVTLRCSPKSGHDTVSWYQQALGQGPQFIFQYYEEEERQRGNFPDRFSGHQFPNYSSELNVNALLLGDSALYLCASSLAEVQDLNTEAFFGQGTRLTVV.

A single count supports this clone. The chain joins TRBV4-1 to TRBJ1-5; possible D gene TRBD1, 6 bases. V lost 1 base to trimming and J lost 3 bases, with 16 bases between them. The CDR3 spans 17 residues. Germline V gene sequence: CDR1 MGHRA, CDR2 YSYEKL. CDR3: CASSQVGSSGANQPQHF. CDR3 nucleotides: TGCGCCAGCAGCCAAGTGGGGAGCTCAGGGGCCAATCAGCCCCAGCATTTT.

The chain links TRBV10-3 to TRBJ2-7; D call uncertain. The CDR3 covers 13 residues. Germline CDR1 is ENHRY and CDR2 is SYGVKD. Trimming took 0 bases from V and 3 from J, leaving 6 bases between them. CDR3 protein: CAISESLFYEQYF. Here the CDR3 DNA reads TGTGCCATCAGTGAGTCCCTCTTCTACGAGCAGTACTTC.

The chain recombines TRBV29-1 with TRBJ1-2; no clear D gene. The ends were cut back, 4 bases at V and 0 bases at J, with 9 bases in the middle. Germline CDR1 reads SQVTM; CDR2 reads ANQGSEA. The CDR3 covers 13 residues. CDR3 loop: CSVVVSANYGYTF. CDR3 bases: TGCAGCGTTGTCGTTTCAGCTAACTATGGCTACACCTTC.

V usage is TRBV14 and J usage is TRBJ2-1; 8 nucleotides align to TRBD2. J was trimmed by 9 bases and V by 1 base; bases with no gene match: 8. CDR3 length: 15 residues. Germline-derived CDR1 and CDR2 are SGHDN and FVKESK. The CDR3 coding sequence is TGTGCCAGCAGCCAAGGACTAGCGATATCCGGTGAGCAGTTCTTC. Translating it yields CASSQGLAISGEQFF.